This T cell receptor beta chain was sequenced in a study of blood T cells in healthy people across ages. Deletions cut 5 bases from V and 0 bases from J, with 11 bases between. This CDR3 comprises 15 residues. The germline gives CDR1 MDHEN, CDR2 SYDVKM. Sample-barcoded 5' priming and a J-beta primer mix drove a second PCR of roughly 6 to 12 cycles. MiXCR was run by TCRdb on the 5' RACE reads, yielding one entry per CDR3 protein. This sample has 850,000 to 1,100,000 distinct CDR3 sequences; 35% to 40% occur once, and the top ten carry around 13%. The chain has TRBV28 and TRBJ2-4; a possible D gene is TRBD1 (6 bases). Sequenced: blood. The TCR sequence derives from a man younger than 35 in good health. CDR3 nucleotides: TGTGCCAGCAGTGCAGGGGAAAAAGCCAAAAACATTCAGTACTTC. Translating gives CASSAGEKAKNIQYF.